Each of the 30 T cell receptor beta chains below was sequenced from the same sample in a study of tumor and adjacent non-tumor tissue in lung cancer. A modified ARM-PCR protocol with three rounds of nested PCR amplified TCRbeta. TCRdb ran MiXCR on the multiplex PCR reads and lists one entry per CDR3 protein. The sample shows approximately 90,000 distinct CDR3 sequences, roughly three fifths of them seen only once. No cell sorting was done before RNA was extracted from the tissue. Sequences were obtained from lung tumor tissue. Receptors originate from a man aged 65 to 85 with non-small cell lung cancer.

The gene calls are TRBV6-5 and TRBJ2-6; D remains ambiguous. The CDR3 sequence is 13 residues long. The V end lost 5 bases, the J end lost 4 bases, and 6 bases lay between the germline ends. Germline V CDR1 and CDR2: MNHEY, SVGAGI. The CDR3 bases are TGTGCCAGCAGTGGGCAGGGGGCCAACGTCCTGACTTTC. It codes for CASSGQGANVLTF.

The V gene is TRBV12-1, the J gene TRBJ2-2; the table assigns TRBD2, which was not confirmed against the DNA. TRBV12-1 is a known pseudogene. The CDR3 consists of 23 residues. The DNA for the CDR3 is TGTGCTAGCATCCTTTTAGGAGCGGGGGGGCCTACCGTCTCTCTCGACTCTCACCGGGGAGCTGTTTTT. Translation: CASILLGAGGPTVSLDSHRGAVF.

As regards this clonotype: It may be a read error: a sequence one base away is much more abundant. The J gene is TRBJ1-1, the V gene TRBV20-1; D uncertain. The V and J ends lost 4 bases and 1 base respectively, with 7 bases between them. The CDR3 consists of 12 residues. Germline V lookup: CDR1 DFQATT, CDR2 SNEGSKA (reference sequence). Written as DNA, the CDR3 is TGCAGTGCTAAAGAGGGGAACACTGAAGCTTTCTTT. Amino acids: CSAKEGNTEAFF.

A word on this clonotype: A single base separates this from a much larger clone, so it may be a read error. CDR3 DNA sequence: TGCAGTGCTAGCTCAGGGACAGGGGGGGTCTACGAGCAGTACTTC. Residues: CSASSGTGGVYEQYF. The chain carries TRBV20-1 and TRBJ2-7; 11 bases line up with TRBD1. The CDR3 runs to 15 residues. Unmatched junction bases numbered 7, after V lost 3 bases and J lost 3 bases. In germline, CDR1 is DFQATT, CDR2 SNEGSKA (reference sequence).

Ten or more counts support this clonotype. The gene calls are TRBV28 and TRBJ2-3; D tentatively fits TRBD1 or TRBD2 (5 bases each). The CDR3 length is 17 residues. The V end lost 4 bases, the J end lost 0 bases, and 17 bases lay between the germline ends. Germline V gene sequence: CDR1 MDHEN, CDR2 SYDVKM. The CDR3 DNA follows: TGTGCCAGCAGTTGGGGCCCGGGACGTGGGAGCACAGATACGCAGTATTTT. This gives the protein CASSWGPGRGSTDTQYF.

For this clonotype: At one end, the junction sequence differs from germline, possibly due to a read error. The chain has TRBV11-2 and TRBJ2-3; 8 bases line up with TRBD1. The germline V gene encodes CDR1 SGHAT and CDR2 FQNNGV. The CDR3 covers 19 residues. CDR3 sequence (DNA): TGTGCCAGCAGCTCCCATCAAGACGGCAGGGGGCTGCACACAGATACGCTGTATTTT. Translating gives CASSSHQDGRGLHTDTLYF.

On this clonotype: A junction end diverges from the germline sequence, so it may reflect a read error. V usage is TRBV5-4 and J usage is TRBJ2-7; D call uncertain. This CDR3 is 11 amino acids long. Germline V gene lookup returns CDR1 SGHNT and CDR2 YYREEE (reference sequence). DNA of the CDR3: TGTGCCAGCAGTGGCAGGTGCGAGCAATACTTC. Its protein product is CASSGRCEQYF.

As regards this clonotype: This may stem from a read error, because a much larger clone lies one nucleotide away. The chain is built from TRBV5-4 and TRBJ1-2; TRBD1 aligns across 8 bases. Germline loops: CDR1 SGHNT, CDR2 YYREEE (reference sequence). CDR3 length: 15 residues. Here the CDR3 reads CANSWPGQDLYGYTF. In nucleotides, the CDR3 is TGTGCCAACAGCTGGCCGGGACAGGACCTCTATGGCTACACCTTC.

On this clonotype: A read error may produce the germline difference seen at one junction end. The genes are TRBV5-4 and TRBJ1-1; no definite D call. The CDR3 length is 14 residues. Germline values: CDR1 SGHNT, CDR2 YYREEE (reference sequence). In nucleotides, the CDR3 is TGTGTCAGCAGCTCCGTGACTCGATGCACTGAAGCTTTCTTT. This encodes CVSSSVTRCTEAFF.

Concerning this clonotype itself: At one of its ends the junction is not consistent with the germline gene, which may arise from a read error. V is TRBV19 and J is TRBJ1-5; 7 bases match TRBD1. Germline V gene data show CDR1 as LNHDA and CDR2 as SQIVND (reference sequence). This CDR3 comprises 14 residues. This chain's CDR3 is CASSIGTLGQHQHF. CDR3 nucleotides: TGTGCCAGTAGTATCGGTACCCTGGGACAGCACCAGCATTTT.

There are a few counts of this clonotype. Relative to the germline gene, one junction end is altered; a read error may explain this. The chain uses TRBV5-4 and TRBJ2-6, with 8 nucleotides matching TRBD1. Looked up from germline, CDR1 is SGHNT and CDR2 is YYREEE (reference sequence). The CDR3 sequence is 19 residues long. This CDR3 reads CANSLPLGTGVSGANVLTF. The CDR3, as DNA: TGTGCCAACAGCTTACCCCTCGGGACAGGAGTCTCTGGGGCCAACGTCCTGACTTTC.

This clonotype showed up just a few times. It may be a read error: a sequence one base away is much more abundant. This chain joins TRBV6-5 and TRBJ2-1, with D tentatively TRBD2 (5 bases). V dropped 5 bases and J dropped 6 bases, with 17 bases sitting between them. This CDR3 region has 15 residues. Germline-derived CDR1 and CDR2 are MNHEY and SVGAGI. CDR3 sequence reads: CASSRTGMGRNEQFF. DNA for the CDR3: TGTGCCAGCAGTCGAACCGGGATGGGTCGCAATGAGCAGTTCTTC.

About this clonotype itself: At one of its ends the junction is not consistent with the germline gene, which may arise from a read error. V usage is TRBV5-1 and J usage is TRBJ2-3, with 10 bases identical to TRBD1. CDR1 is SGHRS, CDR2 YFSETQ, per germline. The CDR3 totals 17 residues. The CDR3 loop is CASGRRTGQGTTDTQYF. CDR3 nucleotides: TGCGCCAGCGGACGAAGGACGGGACAGGGGACCACAGATACGCAATATTTT.

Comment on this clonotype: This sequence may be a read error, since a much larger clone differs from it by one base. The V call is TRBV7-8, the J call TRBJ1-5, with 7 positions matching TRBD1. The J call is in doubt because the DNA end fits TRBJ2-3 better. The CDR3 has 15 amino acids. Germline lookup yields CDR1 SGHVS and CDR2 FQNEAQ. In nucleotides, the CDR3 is TGTGCCAGCAGCTTAGGACAGGGCCCCCGTCAGCCCCAGTATTTT. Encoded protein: CASSLGQGPRQPQYF.

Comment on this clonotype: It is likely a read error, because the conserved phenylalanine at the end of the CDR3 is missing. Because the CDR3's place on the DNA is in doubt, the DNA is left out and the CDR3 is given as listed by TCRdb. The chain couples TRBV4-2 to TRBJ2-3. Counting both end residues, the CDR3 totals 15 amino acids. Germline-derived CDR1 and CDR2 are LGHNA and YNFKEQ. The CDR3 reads CASSQEGLATDTQYL.

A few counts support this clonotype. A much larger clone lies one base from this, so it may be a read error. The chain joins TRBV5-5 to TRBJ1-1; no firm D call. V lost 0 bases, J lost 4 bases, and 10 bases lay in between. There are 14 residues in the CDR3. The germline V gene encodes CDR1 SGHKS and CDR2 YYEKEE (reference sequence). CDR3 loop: CASSLAGVSTEAFF. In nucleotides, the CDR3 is TGTGCCAGCAGCTTGGCCGGGGTGAGCACTGAAGCTTTCTTT.

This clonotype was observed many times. The CDR3 DNA is TGCGCCAGCAGCCAAGCGGGGGAGCAGTACTTC. It translates to CASSQAGEQYF. This chain links TRBV4-1 with TRBJ2-7; perhaps TRBD2 as D (5 bases). The V gene's germline CDR1 is MGHRA and CDR2 YSYEKL. The germline V and J ends were trimmed by 1 base and 7 bases, with 5 bases remaining between them. This CDR3 is built from 11 residues.

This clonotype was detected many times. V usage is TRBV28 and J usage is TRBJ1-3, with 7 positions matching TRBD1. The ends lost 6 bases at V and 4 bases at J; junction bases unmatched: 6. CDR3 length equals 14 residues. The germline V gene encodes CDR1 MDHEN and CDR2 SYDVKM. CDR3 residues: CASRVPGQGNTIYF. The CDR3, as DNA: TGTGCCAGCAGGGTCCCGGGACAGGGAAACACCATATATTTT.

The DNA for the CDR3 is TGCAGCGTTGACCACCCGACGCAGGGCGGCTACACCTTC. This sequence encodes CSVDHPTQGGYTF. V and J are TRBV29-1 and TRBJ1-2, with D maybe TRBD1 (5 bases). Trimming took 3 bases from V and 8 from J, leaving 16 bases between them. Germline V lookup: CDR1 SQVTM, CDR2 ANQGSEA. The CDR3 runs 13 residues.

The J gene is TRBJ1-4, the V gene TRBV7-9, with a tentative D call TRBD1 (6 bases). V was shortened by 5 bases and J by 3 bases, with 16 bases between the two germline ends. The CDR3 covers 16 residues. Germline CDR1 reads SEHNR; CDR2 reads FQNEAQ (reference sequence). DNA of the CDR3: TGTGCCAGCAGCCCCGCCGGGACACAGGCTAATGAAAAACTGTTTTTT. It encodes CASSPAGTQANEKLFF.

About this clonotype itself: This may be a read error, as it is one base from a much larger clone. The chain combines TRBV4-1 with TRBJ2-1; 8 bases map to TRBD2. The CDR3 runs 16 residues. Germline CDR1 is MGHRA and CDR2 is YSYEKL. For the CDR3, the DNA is TGCGCCAGCGGCCATTCCTTAGCGGGGACCTACAATGAGCAGTTCTTC. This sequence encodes CASGHSLAGTYNEQFF.

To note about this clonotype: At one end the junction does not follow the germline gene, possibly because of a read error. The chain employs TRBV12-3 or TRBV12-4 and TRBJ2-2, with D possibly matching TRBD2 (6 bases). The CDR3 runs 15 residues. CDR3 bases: TGTACCAGCAGTTTGGGGGGAGGTCTGACCTGGGAGCTGTTTTTT. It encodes CTSSLGGGLTWELFF.

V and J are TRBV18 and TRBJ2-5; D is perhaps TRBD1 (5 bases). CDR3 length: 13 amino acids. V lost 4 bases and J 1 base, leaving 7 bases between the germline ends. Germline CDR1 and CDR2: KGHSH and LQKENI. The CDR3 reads CASSQGFQETQYF. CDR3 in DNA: TGTGCCAGCTCACAGGGGTTCCAAGAGACCCAGTACTTC.

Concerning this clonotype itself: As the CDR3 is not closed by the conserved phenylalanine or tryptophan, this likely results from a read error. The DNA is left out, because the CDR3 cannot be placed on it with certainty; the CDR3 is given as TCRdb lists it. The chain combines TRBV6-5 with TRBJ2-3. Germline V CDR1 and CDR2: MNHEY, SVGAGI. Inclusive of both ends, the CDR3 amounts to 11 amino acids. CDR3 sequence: CASKGTDTQCV.

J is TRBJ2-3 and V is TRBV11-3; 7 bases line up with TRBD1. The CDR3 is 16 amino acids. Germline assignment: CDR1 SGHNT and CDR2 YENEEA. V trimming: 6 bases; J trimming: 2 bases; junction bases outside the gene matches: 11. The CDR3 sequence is CASSSGQTKYTDTQYF. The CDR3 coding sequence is TGTGCCAGCAGTTCGGGACAGACAAAATACACAGATACGCAGTATTTT.

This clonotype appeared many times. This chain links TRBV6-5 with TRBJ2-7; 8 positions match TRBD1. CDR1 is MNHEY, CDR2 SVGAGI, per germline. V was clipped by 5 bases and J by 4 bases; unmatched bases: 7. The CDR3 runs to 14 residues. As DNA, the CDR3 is TGTGCCAGCAGTCTAGACAGGGGCTCGTACGAGCAGTACTTC. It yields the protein CASSLDRGSYEQYF.

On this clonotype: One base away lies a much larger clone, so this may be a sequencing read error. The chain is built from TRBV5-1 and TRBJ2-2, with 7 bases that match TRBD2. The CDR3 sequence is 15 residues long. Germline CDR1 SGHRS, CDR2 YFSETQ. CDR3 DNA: TGCACCAGCAGCTTGGGGGGGAGAAACACCGGGGAGCTGTTTTTT. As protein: CTSSLGGRNTGELFF.

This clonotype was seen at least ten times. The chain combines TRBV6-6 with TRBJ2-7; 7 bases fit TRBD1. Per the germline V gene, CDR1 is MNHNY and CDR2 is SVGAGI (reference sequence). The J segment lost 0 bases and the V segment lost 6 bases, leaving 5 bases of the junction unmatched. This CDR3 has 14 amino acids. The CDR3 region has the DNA TGTGCCAGCAGGAGTCGGGACAGCTCCTACGAGCAGTACTTC. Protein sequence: CASRSRDSSYEQYF.

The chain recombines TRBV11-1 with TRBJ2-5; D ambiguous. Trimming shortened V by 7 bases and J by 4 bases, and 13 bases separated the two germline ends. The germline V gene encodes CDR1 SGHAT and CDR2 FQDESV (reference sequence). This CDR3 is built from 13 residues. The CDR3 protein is CASNWTDRETQYF. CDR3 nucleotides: TGTGCCAGCAATTGGACGGATCGAGAGACCCAGTACTTC. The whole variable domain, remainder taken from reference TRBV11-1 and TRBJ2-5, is EAEVAQSPRYKITEKSQAVAFWCDPISGHATLYWYRQILGQGPELLVQFQDESVVDDSQLPKDRFSAERLKGVDSTLKIQPAELGDSAMYLCASNWTDRETQYFGPGTRLLVL.

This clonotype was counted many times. The CDR3 loop reads CASSQGVVSGSQYF. The CDR3 DNA is TGTGCCAGCAGCCAAGGGGTAGTGTCGGGATCCCAGTACTTC. The chain recombines TRBV14 with TRBJ2-5, with D maybe TRBD2 (5 bases). The CDR3 consists of 14 residues. Trimming left V 1 base short and J 9 bases short, with 15 bases between. From germline, CDR1 is SGHDN and CDR2 FVKESK.